This paragraph reports one T cell receptor beta chain. What it recognizes is unknown. The PCR employed 60 Vbeta primers together with 13 Jbeta primers. Repertoires were generated with immunoSEQ multiplex PCR, while TCRdb's copy carries only in-frame clones and drops some. The repertoire holds some 90,000 clones, with about 81% as singletons. The data belong to a study of cytomegalovirus exposure and HLA in healthy donors. Overall study: Approximately 85 million unique TCRs from HLA-typed donors made up an early data release. Points from the study as a whole: Follow-up analysis seemed to connect common viral pathogens with several of the most significant clusters identified.

V dropped 7 bases and J dropped 3; count of bases not matched to a gene: 2. CDR1 and CDR2 (germline): SGDLS, YYNGEE. The CDR3 length is 15 residues. The chain recombines TRBV9 with TRBJ2-1; 15 nucleotides match TRBD2. The origin of this receptor is a man between 40 and 49 years old in good health and CMV-seronegative. The sample comprised PBMCs. CDR3 in amino acids: CASGTSGGIYNEQFF. The CDR3 region has the DNA TGTGCCAGCGGGACTAGCGGGGGGATCTACAATGAGCAGTTCTTC.